The subject of this entry is one T cell receptor (beta chain). The antigen remains unidentified. This sample is drawn from a study of T cell responses to AZD1222 COVID-19 vaccine. Study conclusions and caveats: As reported, nearly half of all spike-specific TCRs target variant regions that are unmutated.

Here immunoSEQ multiplex PCR was the method, and the copy in TCRdb shows in-frame clones only, minus some. Among some 200,000 clones listed, 70% to 90% were seen once. There are 15 residues in the CDR3. Sequenced material: peripheral blood, taken 28 days after the second AZD1222 dose. The TCR comes from an adult who received the AZD1222 COVID-19 vaccine. The V call is TRBV21-1, the J call TRBJ1-1; the tabulated D call, TRBD1, remains unverified against the DNA. TRBV21-1 is shown as a pseudogene. The CDR3 DNA is TGTGCCAGCAGCGCCCAACAGGTGGGGAACACTGAAGCTTTCTTT. The encoded protein is CASSAQQVGNTEAFF.